The T cell receptor (beta chain) under discussion was sequenced for a study of T-cell reconstitution after alpha-beta-depleted transplantation in children. This clonotype was picked up a small number of times. CDR3 size: 13 residues. Germline V CDR1 and CDR2: MNHNS, SASEGT. V was shortened by 6 bases and J by 0 bases, with 9 bases between the two germline ends. The TCRbeta library incorporated unique molecular identifiers. TCRdb called the PCR reads again in MiXCR, with one record for every CDR3 protein. The sample holds hundreds of thousands of distinct CDR3 sequences; over 25% are singletons and the top ten take 2% to 2.5%.

The rearrangement uses TRBV6-1 and TRBJ2-7; weak D call: TRBD2 (6 bases). The sample was PBMCs from the stem cell graft donor, taken from the stem cell graft. This TCR derives from a human donor who donated a stem cell graft to a child with aplastic anemia. The CDR3 here is CASSSGFSYEQYF. CDR3 bases: TGTGCCAGCAGCAGCGGGTTCTCCTACGAGCAGTACTTC.